Listed below are T cell receptor beta chains from one sample, sequenced in a study of T-cell memory formation after mild COVID-19. TCRdb fed the 5' RACE reads into MiXCR, producing one record per CDR3 protein. The repertoire holds 350,000 to 500,000 distinct CDR3 sequences, with more than 15% as singletons. The sequenced material came from PBMCs or a T cell subset sorted from them (not recorded which). The receptor source for this set is a man between 18 and 35 years old who had mild COVID-19 (a few samples of this study predate the infection). Cell type and time point are not known. The CDR3 runs from the conserved cysteine through the conserved F or W. Fields, in order: D gene, V gene, J gene, CDR3 length, clone size, CDR3 protein, CDR3 DNA. The D gene is left open where the match is weak. The size entry is marked missing in some rows and otherwise reads once, few, many or a size class.

>NA|TRBV29-1|TRBJ2-7|11|NA
CSVVRTYEQYF
TGCAGCGTTGTCCGGACCTACGAGCAGTACTTC
>TRBD2|TRBV19|TRBJ2-7|17|NA
CASSTTIRSRDYYEQYF
TGTGCCAGTAGTACCACAATCCGCTCCCGGGACTACTACGAGCAGTACTTC
>TRBD2|TRBV9|TRBJ2-7|16|NA
CASSVGVAGSSYEQYF
TGTGCCAGCAGCGTAGGGGTAGCGGGGAGCTCCTACGAGCAGTACTTC
>NA|TRBV5-6|TRBJ2-2|18|few
CASSLGPPGEGHTGELFF
TGTGCCAGCAGCTTGGGGCCTCCAGGGGAGGGGCACACCGGGGAGCTGTTTTTT
>NA|TRBV6-5|TRBJ1-1|15|NA
CASSPQTGLNTEAFF
TGTGCCAGCAGTCCCCAGACAGGCCTGAACACTGAAGCTTTCTTT
>NA|TRBV7-2|TRBJ2-7|13|few
CASSLLLAYEQYF
TGTGCCAGCAGCTTACTGTTGGCCTACGAGCAGTACTTC
>TRBD1|TRBV18|TRBJ1-2|14|NA
CASSPPTGRNGYTF
TGTGCCAGCTCACCACCGACAGGGAGAAATGGCTACACCTTC
>TRBD1|TRBV5-1|TRBJ1-2|14|NA
CASSGGQGSSGYTF
TGCGCCAGCAGCGGGGGACAGGGGTCTAGCGGCTACACCTTC
>NA|TRBV5-1|TRBJ1-1|15|NA
CASSPGGGANTEAFF
TGCGCCAGCAGCCCTGGTGGTGGGGCGAACACTGAAGCTTTCTTT
>TRBD1|TRBV12-3/TRBV12-4|TRBJ2-2|16|NA
CASTGQDRPFTGELFF
TGTGCCAGCACCGGCCAGGACAGGCCTTTCACCGGTGAGCTGTTTTTT
>NA|TRBV6-5|TRBJ2-7|15|many
CASSYSAASSYEQYF
TGTGCCAGCAGTTACTCTGCAGCGAGCTCCTACGAGCAGTACTTC
>NA|TRBV11-2|TRBJ2-1|15|NA
CASRSGLQGNNEQFF
TGTGCCAGCAGGTCAGGACTCCAGGGGAACAATGAGCAGTTCTTC
>NA|TRBV5-1|TRBJ2-2|15|NA
CASAMPGLNTGELFF
TGCGCCAGCGCCATGCCCGGACTGAACACCGGGGAGCTGTTTTTT
>NA|TRBV4-1|TRBJ2-7|18|few
CASSQELMSGDISYEQYF
TGCGCCAGCAGCCAAGAATTGATGAGTGGGGATATCTCCTACGAGCAGTACTTC
>NA|TRBV4-1|TRBJ2-1|13|few
CASSLRTVHEQFF
TGCGCCAGCAGCTTGCGAACGGTGCATGAGCAGTTCTTC
>NA|TRBV12-3/TRBV12-4|TRBJ2-7|14|few
CASRPQGRGDEQYF
TGTGCCAGCAGACCCCAGGGACGTGGCGACGAGCAGTACTTC
>NA|TRBV12-3/TRBV12-4|TRBJ1-3|13|NA
CASGGTPGNTIYF
TGTGCCAGCGGGGGGACTCCTGGAAACACCATATATTTT
>NA|TRBV18|TRBJ2-3|17|NA
CASSTITRTASTDTQYF
TGTGCCAGCTCAACCATCACTCGGACAGCTAGCACAGATACGCAGTATTTT
>TRBD1|TRBV7-9|TRBJ1-1|14|NA
CASSWGTGNTEAFF
TGTGCCAGCAGCTGGGGGACAGGGAACACTGAAGCTTTCTTT
>NA|TRBV5-1|TRBJ2-1|15|many
CASSLLGGSYNEQFF
TGCGCCAGCAGCTTGTTAGGGGGCTCCTACAATGAGCAGTTCTTC
>NA|TRBV20-1|TRBJ2-3|15|many
CSARPPREGTDTQYF
TGCAGTGCTAGACCGCCCCGTGAAGGCACAGATACGCAGTATTTT
>NA|TRBV30|TRBJ2-1|11|few
CAWSVGNEQFF
TGTGCCTGGAGTGTGGGAAATGAGCAGTTCTTC
>TRBD2|TRBV7-6|TRBJ2-3|19|NA
CASSPVPGLAGGFTDTQYF
TGTGCCAGCAGCCCAGTCCCGGGACTAGCGGGGGGGTTCACAGATACGCAGTATTTT
>NA|TRBV12-3/TRBV12-4|TRBJ1-6|13|many
CASSLRGNSPLHF
TGTGCCAGCAGTTTACGGGGTAATTCACCCCTCCACTTT
>TRBD2|TRBV20-1|TRBJ2-3|12|many
CSPGLGTDTQYF
TGCAGTCCGGGACTAGGGACAGATACGCAGTATTTT
>NA|TRBV5-1|TRBJ2-3|15|few
CASSSRGVSTDTQYF
TGCGCCAGCAGCTCGCGGGGTGTAAGCACAGATACGCAGTATTTT
>TRBD2|TRBV4-3|TRBJ2-3|15|many
CASSPGGGGTDTQYF
TGCGCCAGCAGCCCCGGTGGCGGGGGAACAGATACGCAGTATTTT
>TRBD2|TRBV30|TRBJ2-2|15|few
CAWSVLAGYTGELFF
TGTGCCTGGAGTGTACTAGCGGGGTACACCGGGGAGCTGTTTTTT
>NA|TRBV7-8|TRBJ2-3|15|NA
CASSGLGGAGDTQYF
TGTGCCAGCAGCGGACTGGGGGGGGCGGGAGATACGCAGTATTTT
>NA|TRBV4-3|TRBJ1-3|16|NA
CASSQDLSGAGNTIYF
TGCGCCAGCAGCCAAGATCTGTCCGGGGCTGGAAACACCATATATTTT
>TRBD1|TRBV3-1|TRBJ1-1|16|many
CASSQWGQTTNTWAFF
TGTGCCAGCAGCCAGTGGGGACAGACAACCAACACTTGGGCTTTCTTT
>NA|TRBV5-1|TRBJ2-3|14|few
CASSLAVRAGTQYF
TGCGCCAGCAGCTTGGCGGTGCGGGCCGGTACGCAGTATTTT